Each of the 30 T cell receptor beta chains below was sequenced from the same sample in a study of blood T cells in healthy people across ages. A second PCR, run for 7 to 11 cycles, used a sample-barcoded 5' primer plus a J-beta primer mix. TCRdb reprocessed the 5' RACE reads via MiXCR and lists one record per CDR3 protein. The sample holds 600,000 or so distinct CDR3 sequences, about 45% seen once. The specimen sequenced was blood. Every receptor here comes from a man older than 75 in good health.

This clonotype was recorded many times. J is TRBJ2-5 and V is TRBV7-9; tentatively, D is TRBD2 (6 bases). Germline V gives CDR1 SEHNR, CDR2 FQNEAQ (reference sequence). V lost 4 bases to trimming and J lost 2 bases, with 11 bases between them. CDR3 length equals 14 residues. The CDR3 DNA reads as TGTGCCAGCAGCTCCCGGGACTCTCAAGAGACCCAGTACTTC. Its protein product is CASSSRDSQETQYF.

This rearrangement joins TRBV5-1 to TRBJ2-7; 8 bases fit TRBD2. The CDR3 length is 17 residues. Trimming took 3 bases from V and 1 from J; bases not matched to a gene: 12. Germline values: CDR1 SGHRS, CDR2 YFSETQ. The CDR3 DNA follows: TGCGCCAGCAGCTCGACCGCAGCGGGAGATCGTTCCTACGAGCAGTACTTC. This encodes CASSSTAAGDRSYEQYF. The whole variable domain, filled in from reference TRBV5-1 and TRBJ2-7, reads KAGVTQTPRYLIKTRGQQVTLSCSPISGHRSVSWYQQTPGQGLQFLFEYFSETQRNKGNFPGRFSGRQFSNSRSEMNVSTLELGDSALYLCASSSTAAGDRSYEQYFGPGTRLTVT.

V usage is TRBV3-1 and J usage is TRBJ2-5, with D tentatively TRBD1 or TRBD2 (5 bases each). The V end was cut by 4 bases, the J end by 4 bases, with 19 bases between. The CDR3 sequence is 16 residues long. The germline gives CDR1 LGHDT, CDR2 YNNKEL (reference sequence). In DNA form, the CDR3 reads TGTGCCAGCAGCCCCGCCCTAGGGACCGTCACAGAGACCCAGTACTTC. Its protein product is CASSPALGTVTETQYF.

The chain employs TRBV20-1 and TRBJ2-5; D uncertain. Deletions cut 1 base from V and 1 base from J, with 4 bases between. CDR1 DFQATT and CDR2 SNEGSKA come from the germline V gene (reference sequence). The CDR3 has 12 residues. The CDR3 DNA sequence: TGCAGTGCTAGAGGGGGCCAAGAGACCCAGTACTTC. Its protein product is CSARGGQETQYF.

This clonotype was counted between two and nine times. This rearrangement joins TRBV29-1 to TRBJ2-1, with TRBD1 matching 10 bases. This CDR3 is built from 13 residues. J was trimmed by 6 bases and V by 6 bases; bases with no gene match: 5. Germline V lookup: CDR1 SQVTM, CDR2 ANQGSEA. The CDR3 nucleotides read TGCAGCGTCCGACAGGGGGCCAGCAATGAGCAGTTCTTC. Encoded protein: CSVRQGASNEQFF.

This clonotype was seen ten or more times. The chain uses TRBV7-2 and TRBJ2-5; 12 nucleotides agree with TRBD2. The CDR3 consists of 16 residues. Germline V lookup: CDR1 SGHTA, CDR2 FQGNSA. V was pared by 7 bases and J by 5 bases, with 11 bases of the junction left unmatched. In nucleotides, the CDR3 is TGTGCCAGCACCCTGACTAGCGGGGGTTTAGAGGAGACCCAGTACTTC. It is translated as CASTLTSGGLEETQYF.

This chain joins TRBV28 and TRBJ1-4, with TRBD1 as a possible D gene (5 bases). The CDR3 totals 14 residues. Germline V gene lookup returns CDR1 MDHEN and CDR2 SYDVKM. Here the CDR3 reads CASQGRDGNEKLFF. For the CDR3, the DNA is TGTGCAAGCCAAGGGCGGGACGGAAATGAAAAACTGTTTTTT.

This clonotype appeared a few times. The V call is TRBV2, the J call TRBJ2-7; unclear D gene. This CDR3 is 15 amino acids long. Deletions cut 7 bases from V and 4 bases from J, with 20 bases between. Germline V gene lookup returns CDR1 SNHLY and CDR2 FYNNEI. DNA of the CDR3: TGTGCCAGCATTGGGTACGCGAACGTTGGGTACGAGCAGTACTTC. Translation gives CASIGYANVGYEQYF.

V and J are TRBV7-2 and TRBJ2-5; either TRBD1 or TRBD2 may fit D (5 bases each). The CDR3 contains 16 residues. Trimming removed 1 base from V and 11 bases from J, with 23 bases in between. CDR1 is SGHTA and CDR2 is FQGNSA in the germline V gene. The CDR3 DNA is TGTGCCAGCAGCTTAGTCGGGGCGGACTCCTCGGTGGGGCAGTACTTC. Its translation is CASSLVGADSSVGQYF. The full variable domain, in which reference TRBV7-2 and TRBJ2-5 provide the parts outside the CDR3, is GAGVSQSPSNKVTEKGKDVELRCDPISGHTALYWYRQSLGQGLEFLIYFQGNSAPDKSGLPSDRFSAERTGGSVSTLTIQRTQQEDSAVYLCASSLVGADSSVGQYFGPGTRLLVL.

The rearrangement links TRBV4-2 to TRBJ2-4; TRBD1 might be the D (5 bases). V shed 0 bases and J shed 3 bases, with 6 bases lying between them. CDR3 length: 14 residues. CDR1 is LGHNA, CDR2 YNFKEQ, per germline. CDR3 coding DNA: TGTGCCAGCAGCCAAGATACAGGCAAAAACATTCAGTACTTC. Its translation is CASSQDTGKNIQYF.

This chain connects TRBV29-1 to TRBJ2-7; the match to TRBD2 covers 12 bases. The CDR3 loop spans 14 amino acids. With 6 bases clipped from V and 3 bases from J, the junction kept 6 bases outside the gene matches. Germline V CDR1 and CDR2: SQVTM, ANQGSEA. DNA of the CDR3: TGCAGCGTAAAACAACTAGCGGGGGGCTACGAGCAGTACTTC. Translation gives CSVKQLAGGYEQYF.

V and J are TRBV4-2 and TRBJ1-4; no definite D call. Trimming shortened V by 0 bases and J by 2 bases, and 16 bases separated the two germline ends. Germline V CDR1 and CDR2: LGHNA, YNFKEQ. The CDR3 loop spans 18 amino acids. The CDR3 protein is CASSQEVGFLGTNEKLFF. CDR3 coding DNA: TGTGCCAGCAGCCAAGAGGTGGGCTTCTTGGGGACTAATGAAAAACTGTTTTTT.

This chain joins TRBV4-2 and TRBJ2-3; TRBD1 matches at 11 bases. V was pared by 3 bases and J by 6 bases, with 5 bases of the junction left unmatched. CDR3 length: 15 amino acids. CDR1 LGHNA and CDR2 YNFKEQ come from the germline V gene. The CDR3 spells CASSQRTGGWDTQYF. In nucleotides, the CDR3 is TGTGCCAGCAGCCAGCGGACAGGGGGCTGGGATACGCAGTATTTT.

This clonotype was observed a handful of times. The chain employs TRBV29-1 and TRBJ2-3; D is possibly TRBD2 (6 bases). From germline, CDR1 is SQVTM and CDR2 ANQGSEA. The V and J ends lost 7 bases and 3 bases respectively, with 14 bases between them. This CDR3 is built from 13 residues. In DNA form, the CDR3 reads TGCAGCGGTAACACCGGGGGAACAGATACGCAGTATTTT. As protein: CSGNTGGTDTQYF.

J is TRBJ1-4 and V is TRBV4-3, with 9 positions matching TRBD1. With 4 bases clipped from V and 2 bases from J, the junction kept 8 bases outside the gene matches. The CDR3 has 17 residues. CDR1 and CDR2 from the germline V gene are LGHNA and YSLEER. Written as DNA, the CDR3 is TGCGCCAGCAGCCGGGATAATGGACAGGGGACTAATGAAAAACTGTTTTTT. Its protein is CASSRDNGQGTNEKLFF.

The gene calls are TRBV6-6 and TRBJ2-1; TRBD2 matches 8 bases. CDR1 and CDR2 from the germline V gene are MNHNY and SVGAGI (reference sequence). This CDR3 spans 15 amino acids. Trimming cost V 3 bases and J 9 bases; bases outside gene matches: 10. CDR3 DNA: TGTGCCAGCAGTTATTCCGGACTAGCCCAAAGTGAGCAGTTCTTC. Translated: CASSYSGLAQSEQFF.

This clonotype was counted a single time. This chain joins TRBV9 and TRBJ2-3; 10 bases are shared with TRBD2. The J segment lost 0 bases and the V segment lost 0 bases, leaving 7 bases of the junction unmatched. Germline loops: CDR1 SGDLS, CDR2 YYNGEE. The CDR3 spans 18 residues. CDR3 in amino acids: CASSVGAGGPTSTDTQYF. CDR3 DNA: TGTGCCAGCAGCGTAGGAGCGGGAGGGCCGACTAGCACAGATACGCAGTATTTT.

The rearrangement joins TRBV20-1 to TRBJ2-7; 7 bases fit TRBD1. This CDR3 is 14 amino acids long. Losses at the gene ends were 2 bases for V and 9 bases for J; bases not matched to a gene: 13. Germline lookup yields CDR1 DFQATT and CDR2 SNEGSKA (reference sequence). CDR3 DNA sequence: TGCAGTGCTAGAACCGACAGGGCGGCCTATCCGCAGTACTTC. Translation gives CSARTDRAAYPQYF.

The chain combines TRBV6-5 with TRBJ2-2, with TRBD1 identical over 7 bases. Germline CDR1 MNHEY, CDR2 SVGAGI. The CDR3 contains 16 residues. Unmatched junction bases numbered 12, after V lost 11 bases and J lost 0 bases. The CDR3 is CASRRTGTANTGELFF. The CDR3 DNA is TGTGCCTCCCGACGAACCGGGACAGCGAACACCGGGGAGCTGTTTTTT.

This clonotype occurred a few times. One junction end disagrees with the germline gene, perhaps due to a read error. The chain couples TRBV9 to TRBJ2-1; 7 bases map to TRBD2. The CDR3 spans 13 residues. The V gene's germline CDR1 is SGDLS and CDR2 YYNGEE. The DNA for the CDR3 is TGTGCCAGCAGCGGGACTAGGATGGATGAGCGGTTCTTC. It encodes CASSGTRMDERFF.

This clonotype showed up many times. V and J are TRBV15 and TRBJ2-7; D is uncertain. The CDR3 sequence is 14 residues long. Germline V gene data show CDR1 as LNHNV and CDR2 as YYDKDF (reference sequence). V was clipped by 1 base and J by 0 bases, with 7 bases between them. The CDR3 DNA sequence: TGTGCCACCAGCAGAGGACGTAACTCCTACGAGCAGTACTTC. It specifies CATSRGRNSYEQYF. The full variable domain, rest sourced from reference TRBV15 and TRBJ2-7, is DAMVIQNPRYQVTQFGKPVTLSCSQTLNHNVMYWYQQKSSQAPKLLFHYYDKDFNNEADTPDNFQSRRPNTSFCFLDIRSPGLGDTAMYLCATSRGRNSYEQYFGPGTRLTVT.

The chain is built from TRBV20-1 and TRBJ2-7; D gene uncertain. CDR3 length equals 11 residues. Germline CDR1 DFQATT, CDR2 SNEGSKA (reference sequence). Trimming removed 6 bases from V and 6 bases from J, with 12 bases in between. The CDR3 sequence is CSARDRAEQYF. The CDR3 nucleotides read TGCAGTGCCCGCGACCGGGCCGAGCAGTACTTC.

This clonotype turned up a few times. The rearrangement uses TRBV28 and TRBJ2-2; no clear D. Germline loops: CDR1 MDHEN, CDR2 SYDVKM. The CDR3 contains 13 residues. Trimming took 3 bases from V and 6 from J, leaving 8 bases between them. The chain's CDR3 is CASSFPPPGELFF. The CDR3 DNA is TGTGCCAGCAGTTTCCCCCCGCCCGGGGAGCTGTTTTTT.

In this sample, this clonotype turned up a few times. This chain joins TRBV3-1 and TRBJ2-5; weak D call: TRBD2 (5 bases). CDR1 and CDR2 from the germline V gene are LGHDT and YNNKEL (reference sequence). This CDR3 region has 13 residues. Between the trimmed V and J ends, which lost 4 bases and 5 bases, there was a span of 11 bases. The CDR3 loop reads CASSPWSGETQYF. The CDR3 DNA follows: TGTGCCAGCAGCCCTTGGAGCGGTGAGACCCAGTACTTC.

This clonotype was seen more than once but under ten times. The rearrangement links TRBV11-2 to TRBJ2-6, with 7 bases matching TRBD2. V dropped 4 bases and J dropped 0; count of bases not matched to a gene: 18. Germline V CDR1 and CDR2: SGHAT, FQNNGV. The length of the CDR3 is 21 residues. The CDR3 coding sequence is TGTGCCAGCAGCTGGAGACGAGGAATTAGCGGGTCCCCCTCTGGGGCCAACGTCCTGACTTTC. Residues: CASSWRRGISGSPSGANVLTF.

In this sample, this clonotype turned up a few times. The rearrangement links TRBV20-1 to TRBJ2-3; 8 nucleotides agree with TRBD1. Germline CDR1 reads DFQATT; CDR2 reads SNEGSKA (reference sequence). Trimming took 5 bases from V and 6 from J; bases not matched to a gene: 7. This CDR3 is 13 amino acids long. CDR3 nucleotide sequence: TGCAGTGCTGAGGACAGGGTTGAGGATACGCAGTATTTT. This translates into CSAEDRVEDTQYF.

This clonotype was detected ten times or more. The chain uses TRBV15 and TRBJ1-4; 11 bases map to TRBD1. This CDR3 region has 16 residues. CDR1 LNHNV and CDR2 YYDKDF come from the germline V gene (reference sequence). The V gene end was trimmed by 5 bases and the J gene end by 8 bases; junction bases not matched to a gene: 10. Here the CDR3 DNA reads TGTGCCACCAGCTCAAGGACAGGGGGCTCTTACGAAAAACTGTTTTTT. Residues: CATSSRTGGSYEKLFF. Variable domain in full (rest from reference TRBV15 and TRBJ1-4): DAMVIQNPRYQVTQFGKPVTLSCSQTLNHNVMYWYQQKSSQAPKLLFHYYDKDFNNEADTPDNFQSRRPNTSFCFLDIRSPGLGDTAMYLCATSSRTGGSYEKLFFGSGTQLSVL.

This chain links TRBV27 with TRBJ2-5, with D perhaps matching TRBD1 or TRBD2 (6 bases each). CDR1 is MNHEY, CDR2 SMNVEV, per germline (reference sequence). V was pared by 2 bases and J by 5 bases, with 12 bases between. The CDR3 length is 14 residues. The CDR3 region is CASSLRGAVETQYF. DNA of the CDR3: TGTGCCAGCAGTTTAAGGGGGGCAGTTGAGACCCAGTACTTC.

The chain has TRBV7-2 and TRBJ2-5; a weak D match, TRBD2 (6 bases). Trimming cost V 4 bases and J 1 base, with 10 bases left between them. Germline CDR1 SGHTA, CDR2 FQGNSA. The CDR3 extends over 14 amino acids. CDR3 coding DNA: TGTGCCAGCAGCTCCATGGGGGGCCAAGAGACCCAGTACTTC. It codes for CASSSMGGQETQYF.

The chain combines TRBV28 with TRBJ2-1; perhaps TRBD2 as D (6 bases). Germline V gene data show CDR1 as MDHEN and CDR2 as SYDVKM. The length of the CDR3 is 15 residues. Trimming removed 10 bases from V and 2 bases from J, with 18 bases in between. In nucleotides, the CDR3 is TGTGCCACCAGCCCTGGGGGGAGCCCCTACAATGAGCAGTTCTTC. Translated: CATSPGGSPYNEQFF.